Following are 30 T cell receptor beta chains from one sample sequenced in a study of T cells after yellow fever vaccination. TCRdb independently ran MiXCR on the 5' RACE reads; one entry per CDR3 protein. The table lists approximately 140,000 distinct CDR3 sequences, more than 6% of them singletons. Material: CD4+ T cells sorted from PBMCs, obtained 5 days after the yellow fever booster vaccination. Receptors originate from a young man who received the YFV17D yellow fever vaccine.

This clonotype was counted at least ten times. V is TRBV5-1 and J is TRBJ2-3; 7 bases are shared with TRBD2. Germline CDR1 and CDR2: SGHRS and YFSETQ. This CDR3 has 14 residues. The junction had 8 bases not matched to a gene; V was cut back by 4 bases and J by 6 bases. This chain's CDR3 is CASSESGIFDTQYF. CDR3 nucleotide sequence: TGCGCCAGCAGCGAAAGCGGGATCTTTGATACGCAGTATTTT.

In its sample, this clonotype was seen many times. This chain links TRBV12-3 or TRBV12-4 with TRBJ2-3; 7 bases agree with TRBD2. This CDR3 has 15 residues. V dropped 3 bases and J dropped 2; count of bases not matched to a gene: 5. CDR3: CASSFSGSTTDTQYF. The CDR3 bases are TGTGCCAGCAGTTTTAGCGGGTCAACCACAGATACGCAGTATTTT.

This clonotype was observed many times. The V gene is TRBV10-3, the J gene TRBJ2-1, with 8 bases identical to TRBD2. CDR1 and CDR2 (germline): ENHRY, SYGVKD. The CDR3 covers 14 residues. Trimming took 11 bases from V and 4 from J; bases not matched to a gene: 10. As DNA, the CDR3 is TGTGCCTCCAATCAAGCGGGGGATTACAATGAGCAGTTCTTC. Translated, it gives CASNQAGDYNEQFF.

This clonotype was counted at least ten times. This chain joins TRBV5-4 and TRBJ2-3; 11 nucleotides match TRBD2. The CDR3 is made up of 15 amino acids. CDR1 is SGHNT, CDR2 YYREEE, per germline (reference sequence). Unmatched junction bases numbered 6, after V lost 4 bases and J lost 5 bases. CDR3 sequence: CASSQLAGVGDTQYF. For the CDR3, the DNA is TGTGCCAGCAGCCAACTAGCGGGAGTTGGAGATACGCAGTATTTT.

This clonotype was seen ten or more times. The V and J genes are TRBV20-1 and TRBJ2-1; D unclear. The V and J ends lost 5 bases and 0 bases respectively, with 11 bases between them. The CDR3 covers 14 residues. CDR1 is DFQATT, CDR2 SNEGSKA, per germline (reference sequence). The DNA of the CDR3 is TGCAGTGCTCGTGCATGGAGCTCCTACAATGAGCAGTTCTTC. Translation gives CSARAWSSYNEQFF.

This clonotype was counted ten times or more. V usage is TRBV20-1 and J usage is TRBJ2-7, with TRBD1 matching over 7 bases. Unmatched junction bases numbered 5, after V lost 6 bases and J lost 0 bases. The CDR3 is 13 residues long. The germline CDR1 and CDR2 sequences are DFQATT and SNEGSKA (reference sequence). The CDR3 here is CSATQGVSYEQYF. The CDR3 DNA follows: TGCAGTGCCACCCAGGGGGTCTCCTACGAGCAGTACTTC.

Written as DNA, the CDR3 is TGCGCCAGCAAGGACAGGGCGCCCTCCTACGAGCAGTACTTC. Translation gives CASKDRAPSYEQYF. This chain connects TRBV23-1 to TRBJ2-7; 8 bases match TRBD1. TRBV23-1 is assigned to the ORF class and has an uncertain function. With V trimmed by 7 bases and J by 0 bases, 5 bases remained unmatched. This CDR3 is 14 amino acids long.

This clonotype was observed a handful of times. This sequence joins TRBV29-1 and TRBJ1-2; 8 nucleotides agree with TRBD1. From germline, CDR1 is SQVTM and CDR2 ANQGSEA. The length of the CDR3 is 15 residues. V dropped 6 bases and J dropped 0; count of bases not matched to a gene: 9. The chain's CDR3 is CSVDGTGPTNYGYTF. CDR3 nucleotide sequence: TGCAGCGTCGATGGGACAGGACCAACTAACTATGGCTACACCTTC.

This clonotype was picked up many times. V gene TRBV5-4 combines with J gene TRBJ2-4; D gene ambiguous. V was clipped by 1 base and J by 0 bases, with 11 bases between them. The CDR3 runs to 16 residues. Germline CDR1 reads SGHNT; CDR2 reads YYREEE (reference sequence). Here the CDR3 reads CASSLFSVTAKNIQYF. CDR3 bases: TGTGCCAGCAGCTTGTTCTCAGTCACAGCCAAAAACATTCAGTACTTC.

As regards this clonotype: A much larger clonotype is one base distant, so this may be a read error. J is TRBJ2-1 and V is TRBV20-1; tentative D call: TRBD1 (5 bases). Deletions cut 3 bases from V and 6 bases from J, with 18 bases between. The CDR3 loop spans 15 amino acids. Germline-derived CDR1 and CDR2 are DFQATT and SNEGSKA (reference sequence). CDR3 bases: TGCAGTGCTAGTGGGGCTACCGGTCTGAGCAATGAGCAGTTCTTC. As protein: CSASGATGLSNEQFF.

This clonotype was counted at least ten times. The chain links TRBV20-1 to TRBJ2-2; 7 bases match TRBD2. The CDR3 totals 15 residues. Trimming cost V 4 bases and J 1 base; bases outside gene matches: 6. Germline CDR1 and CDR2: DFQATT and SNEGSKA (reference sequence). The DNA of the CDR3 is TGCAGTGCTAACTCGCGGGGGAGGAACACCGGGGAGCTGTTTTTT. Translation: CSANSRGRNTGELFF.

This clonotype was recorded many times. CDR3 coding DNA: TGTGCCAGCAGGGATCGACAGGGGTGGTACGAGCAGTACTTC. Protein sequence: CASRDRQGWYEQYF. This chain uses TRBV5-5 with TRBJ2-7; 8 bases match TRBD1. Trimming cost V 5 bases and J 4 bases; bases outside gene matches: 8. The V gene's germline CDR1 is SGHKS and CDR2 YYEKEE (reference sequence). The CDR3 runs 14 residues.

This clonotype was seen ten or more times. In DNA, the CDR3 is TGTGCCACCAGTGATTTTTCTAGCGGGAGGGCCTCACGGCAGTATTTT. Amino acid sequence: CATSDFSSGRASRQYF. The chain uses TRBV24-1 and TRBJ2-3; TRBD2 matches at 12 bases. This CDR3 contains 16 residues. Germline assignment: CDR1 KGHDR and CDR2 SFDVKD. V shed 1 base, J shed 11 bases, and the junction held 9 bases outside the gene matches.

This clonotype has ten or more counts. The chain has TRBV6-5 and TRBJ1-2; possibly TRBD1 for D (5 bases). The germline V gene encodes CDR1 MNHEY and CDR2 SVGAGI. Trimming removed 0 bases from V and 8 bases from J, with 16 bases in between. The CDR3 loop spans 15 amino acids. CDR3 sequence: CASSYSWDVVEGYTF. The DNA of the CDR3 is TGTGCCAGCAGTTACTCTTGGGACGTAGTGGAAGGCTACACCTTC.

This clonotype has a count of ten or more. The V call is TRBV5-1, the J call TRBJ2-1, with D hard to call. This CDR3 is built from 12 residues. Trimming pared 0 bases from V and 6 bases from J, leaving 4 bases between. Germline CDR1 is SGHRS and CDR2 is YFSETQ. The chain's CDR3 is CASSLALNEQFF. The CDR3 DNA reads TGCGCCAGCAGCTTGGCCCTCAATGAGCAGTTCTTC.

This clonotype was seen ten or more times. This chain connects TRBV20-1 to TRBJ1-2, with unresolved D. This CDR3 comprises 13 residues. In germline, CDR1 is DFQATT, CDR2 SNEGSKA (reference sequence). V was shortened by 1 base and J by 6 bases, with 12 bases between the two germline ends. The CDR3 reads CSARAPTKNGYTF. As DNA, the CDR3 is TGCAGTGCTAGAGCCCCAACCAAAAATGGCTACACCTTC.

There are many counts of this clonotype. The chain links TRBV2 to TRBJ1-5; tentative D call: TRBD1 (5 bases). With 6 bases removed from V and 3 bases from J, the gap between germline ends came to 9 bases. This CDR3 spans 13 amino acids. Germline V CDR1 and CDR2: SNHLY, FYNNEI. In DNA form, the CDR3 reads TGTGCCAGCAGCCGGGGCCTCAATCAGCCCCAGCATTTT. The encoded protein is CASSRGLNQPQHF.

This clonotype was detected ten times or more. The chain has TRBV15 and TRBJ2-7; D gene uncertain. The germline CDR1 and CDR2 sequences are LNHNV and YYDKDF (reference sequence). This CDR3 has 12 residues. Trimming took 0 bases from V and 4 from J, leaving 4 bases between them. CDR3 nucleotides: TGTGCCACCAGCAGAGACGGATACGAGCAGTACTTC. As protein: CATSRDGYEQYF.

This clonotype was seen repeatedly, ten times or more. This chain uses TRBV12-3 or TRBV12-4 with TRBJ2-2; 7 nucleotides match TRBD2. The CDR3 runs to 15 residues. Trimming took 3 bases from V and 3 from J; bases not matched to a gene: 4. The CDR3 bases are TGTGCCAGCAGTTTCGGGACTACCGACACCGGGGAGCTGTTTTTT. Amino acid sequence: CASSFGTTDTGELFF.

This clonotype showed up many times. J is TRBJ2-1 and V is TRBV7-2; D remains ambiguous. Germline V gene data show CDR1 as SGHTA and CDR2 as FQGNSA. This CDR3 is 12 amino acids long. V was pared by 2 bases and J by 9 bases, with 8 bases between. The CDR3 nucleotides read TGTGCCAGCAGCTTATGGGGATTTGAGCAGTTCTTC. Residues: CASSLWGFEQFF.

Many counts were recorded for this clonotype. The CDR3 here is CSASRDRANSPLHF. CDR3 coding DNA: TGCAGTGCTAGCCGCGACAGGGCCAATTCACCCCTCCACTTT. The rearrangement links TRBV20-1 to TRBJ1-6; the match to TRBD1 covers 7 bases. Germline V gene lookup returns CDR1 DFQATT and CDR2 SNEGSKA (reference sequence). The CDR3 contains 14 residues. Unmatched junction bases numbered 6, after V lost 3 bases and J lost 7 bases.

Comments on this clonotype: A junction boundary mismatches the germline segment, possibly from a read error. This sequence joins TRBV11-2 and TRBJ1-2; D remains unclear. CDR3 length: 15 amino acids. Germline lookup yields CDR1 SGHAT and CDR2 FQNNGV. The CDR3 DNA sequence: TGTACCAGCAGCCTGACTGACGGAGCTAACTATGGCTACACCTTC. Encoded protein: CTSSLTDGANYGYTF.

This clonotype was seen ten or more times. The rearrangement links TRBV7-2 to TRBJ2-1; no definite D call. V was pared by 2 bases and J by 7 bases, with 6 bases between. CDR3 size: 12 residues. CDR1 SGHTA and CDR2 FQGNSA come from the germline V gene. The CDR3 nucleotides are TGTGCCAGCAGCTTATTGTCAAATGAGCAGTTCTTC. This sequence encodes CASSLLSNEQFF.

At least ten counts were recorded for this clonotype. The CDR3 bases are TGTGCCAGCAGTGACCGCACTAGCGGGAGGGTCCATGAGCAGTTCTTC. It yields the protein CASSDRTSGRVHEQFF. The genes are TRBV6-4 and TRBJ2-1, with 13 nucleotides matching TRBD2. Germline V lookup: CDR1 MRHNA, CDR2 SNTAGT. CDR3 size: 16 residues. With 2 bases clipped from V and 8 bases from J, the junction kept 6 bases outside the gene matches.

V usage is TRBV5-1 and J usage is TRBJ2-5, with TRBD1 identical over 7 bases. Trimming at V came to 7 bases and at J to 5 bases, leaving 11 bases not matched to a gene. The CDR3 sequence is 14 residues long. Per germline, CDR1 SGHRS and CDR2 YFSETQ. CDR3 in amino acids: CASFIGQGDETQYF. The CDR3 DNA is TGCGCCAGCTTCATCGGGCAGGGGGACGAGACCCAGTACTTC.

This clonotype was seen at least ten times. The chain links TRBV7-2 to TRBJ2-1, with D maybe TRBD2 (6 bases). Trimming shortened V by 2 bases and J by 12 bases, and 14 bases separated the two germline ends. The germline V gene encodes CDR1 SGHTA and CDR2 FQGNSA. The CDR3 is 13 residues long. The CDR3 is CASSLLGAGLQFF. The CDR3 nucleotides are TGTGCCAGCAGCTTACTAGGAGCGGGCTTGCAGTTCTTC.

This clonotype was observed at least ten times. This chain joins TRBV20-1 and TRBJ2-1, with D possibly being TRBD2 (6 bases). The CDR3 is 10 amino acids. V was trimmed by 6 bases and J by 13 bases, leaving 13 bases between them. Per the germline V gene, CDR1 is DFQATT and CDR2 is SNEGSKA (reference sequence). The CDR3 DNA reads TGCAGTGCATACCGGGACTTTCAGTTCTTC. Its protein is CSAYRDFQFF.

This clonotype showed up many times. The chain combines TRBV21-1 with TRBJ1-6. TRBV21-1 is flagged as a pseudogene. This CDR3 spans 14 amino acids. CDR3 residues: CASTTSSYNSPLHF. The CDR3 coding sequence is TGTGCCAGCACCACTAGCTCCTATAATTCACCCCTCCACTTT.

This clonotype was seen at least ten times. This chain connects TRBV5-5 to TRBJ1-1; 7 positions match TRBD1. Trimming took 4 bases from V and 2 from J; bases not matched to a gene: 11. This CDR3 is 16 amino acids long. Germline CDR1 and CDR2: SGHKS and YYEKEE (reference sequence). The CDR3 sequence is CASSGKIGQANTEAFF. The CDR3 DNA reads TGTGCCAGCAGCGGGAAAATCGGACAGGCAAACACTGAAGCTTTCTTT.

This clonotype has ten or more counts. The chain employs TRBV4-2 and TRBJ2-5, with D perhaps TRBD1 (6 bases). CDR3 size: 15 residues. V gave up 0 bases and J gave up 4 bases, with 12 bases separating them. The germline V gene encodes CDR1 LGHNA and CDR2 YNFKEQ. DNA of the CDR3: TGTGCCAGCAGCCAAGATATTACAGGGAGAGAGACCCAGTACTTC. Its translation is CASSQDITGRETQYF.